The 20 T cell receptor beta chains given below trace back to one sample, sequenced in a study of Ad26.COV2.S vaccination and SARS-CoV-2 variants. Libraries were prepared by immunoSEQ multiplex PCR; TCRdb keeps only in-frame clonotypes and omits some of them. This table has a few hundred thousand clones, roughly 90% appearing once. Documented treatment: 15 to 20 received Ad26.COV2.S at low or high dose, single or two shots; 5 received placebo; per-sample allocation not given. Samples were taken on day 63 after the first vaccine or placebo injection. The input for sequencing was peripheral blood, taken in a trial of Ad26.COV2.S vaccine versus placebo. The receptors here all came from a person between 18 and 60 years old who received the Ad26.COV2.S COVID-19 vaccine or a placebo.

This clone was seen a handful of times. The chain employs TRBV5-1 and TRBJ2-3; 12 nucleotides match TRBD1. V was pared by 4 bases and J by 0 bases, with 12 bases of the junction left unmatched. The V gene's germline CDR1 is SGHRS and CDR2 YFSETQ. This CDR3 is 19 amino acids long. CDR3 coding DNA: TGCGCCAGCAGCCCTCACGGGACAGGGGGCGTCTCTAGCACAGATACGCAGTATTTT. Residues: CASSPHGTGGVSSTDTQYF.

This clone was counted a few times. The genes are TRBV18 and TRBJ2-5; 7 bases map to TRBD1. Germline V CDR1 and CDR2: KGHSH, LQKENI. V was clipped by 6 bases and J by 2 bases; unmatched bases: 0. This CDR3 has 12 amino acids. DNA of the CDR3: TGTGCCAGCTCGGGACAGCAAGAGACCCAGTACTTC. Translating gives CASSGQQETQYF. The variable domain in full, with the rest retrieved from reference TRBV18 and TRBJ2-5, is NAGVMQNPRHLVRRRGQEARLRCSPMKGHSHVYWYRQLPEEGLKFMVYLQKENIIDESGMPKERFSAEFPKEGPSILRIQQVVRGDSAAYFCASSGQQETQYFGPGTRLLVL.

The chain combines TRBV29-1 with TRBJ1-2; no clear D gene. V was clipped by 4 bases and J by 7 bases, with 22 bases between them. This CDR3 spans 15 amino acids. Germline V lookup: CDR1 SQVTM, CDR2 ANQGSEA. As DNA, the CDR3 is TGCAGCGTTGCGATGACGTGGGAGTTTGCTCCTGGCTACACCTTC. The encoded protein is CSVAMTWEFAPGYTF. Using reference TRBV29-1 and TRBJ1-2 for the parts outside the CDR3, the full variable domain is SAVISQKPSRDICQRGTSLTIQCQVDSQVTMMFWYRQQPGQSLTLIATANQGSEATYESGFVIDKFPISRPNLTFSTLTVSNMSPEDSSIYLCSVAMTWEFAPGYTFGSGTRLTVV.

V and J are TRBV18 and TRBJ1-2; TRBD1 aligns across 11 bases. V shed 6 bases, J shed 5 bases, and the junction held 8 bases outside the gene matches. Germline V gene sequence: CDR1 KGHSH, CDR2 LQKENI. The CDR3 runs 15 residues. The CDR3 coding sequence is TGTGCCAGCTCCCTGGACAGGGGGCGCAGGTATGGCTACACCTTC. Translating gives CASSLDRGRRYGYTF.

In nucleotides, the CDR3 is TGTGCCAGCAGGGGGGGTACTAGCGGAGTAGAGACCCAGTACTTC. Translating gives CASRGGTSGVETQYF. V gene TRBV2 combines with J gene TRBJ2-5; 8 nucleotides line up with TRBD2. The CDR3 sequence is 15 residues long. CDR1 SNHLY and CDR2 FYNNEI come from the germline V gene. V shed 6 bases, J shed 4 bases, and the junction held 10 bases outside the gene matches.

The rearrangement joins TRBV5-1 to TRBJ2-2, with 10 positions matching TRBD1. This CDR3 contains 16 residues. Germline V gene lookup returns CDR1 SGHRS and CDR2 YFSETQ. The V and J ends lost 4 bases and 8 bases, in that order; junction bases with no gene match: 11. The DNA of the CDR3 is TGCGCCAGCAGCCCACGACAGGGGGCAAGGTCGGGGGAGCTGTTTTTT. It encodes CASSPRQGARSGELFF. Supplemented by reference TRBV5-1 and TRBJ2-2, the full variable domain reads KAGVTQTPRYLIKTRGQQVTLSCSPISGHRSVSWYQQTPGQGLQFLFEYFSETQRNKGNFPGRFSGRQFSNSRSEMNVSTLELGDSALYLCASSPRQGARSGELFFGEGSRLTVL.

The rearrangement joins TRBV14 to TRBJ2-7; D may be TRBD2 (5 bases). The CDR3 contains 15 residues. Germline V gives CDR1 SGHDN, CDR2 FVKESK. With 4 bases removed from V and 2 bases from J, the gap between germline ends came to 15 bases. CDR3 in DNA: TGTGCCAGCAGCCCCCGCGTCGGGGTAACCTACGAGCAGTACTTC. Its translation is CASSPRVGVTYEQYF.

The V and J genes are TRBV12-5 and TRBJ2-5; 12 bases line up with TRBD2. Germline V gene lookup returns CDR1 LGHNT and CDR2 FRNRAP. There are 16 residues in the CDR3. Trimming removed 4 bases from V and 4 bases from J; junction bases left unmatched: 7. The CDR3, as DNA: TGTGCTAGTGGTTCGACCCCGGGACTAGCGGGAGAGACCCAGTACTTC. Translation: CASGSTPGLAGETQYF.

The CDR3 loop is CASSYSGGTSPLHF. The CDR3 region has the DNA TGTGCCAGCAGTTACAGTGGGGGGACTTCACCCCTCCACTTT. V usage is TRBV6-2 or TRBV6-3 and J usage is TRBJ1-6, with D possibly TRBD1 on 5 matching bases. CDR1 is MNHEY and CDR2 is SVGEGT in the germline V gene. V shed 2 bases and J shed 9 bases, with 11 bases lying between them. CDR3 length: 14 amino acids.

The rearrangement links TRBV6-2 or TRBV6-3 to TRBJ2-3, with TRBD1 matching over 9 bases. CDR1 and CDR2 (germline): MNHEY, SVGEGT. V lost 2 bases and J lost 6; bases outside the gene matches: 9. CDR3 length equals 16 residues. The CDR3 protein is CASSYDGTGRMDTQYF. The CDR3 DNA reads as TGTGCCAGCAGTTACGACGGGACAGGGAGGATGGATACGCAGTATTTT.

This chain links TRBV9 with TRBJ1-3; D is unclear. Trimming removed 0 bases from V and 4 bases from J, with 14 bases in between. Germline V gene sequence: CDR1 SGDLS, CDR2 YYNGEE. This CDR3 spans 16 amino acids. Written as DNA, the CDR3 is TGTGCCAGCAGCGTAGCAACGGCACTAGGCGGAAACACCATATATTTT. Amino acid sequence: CASSVATALGGNTIYF.

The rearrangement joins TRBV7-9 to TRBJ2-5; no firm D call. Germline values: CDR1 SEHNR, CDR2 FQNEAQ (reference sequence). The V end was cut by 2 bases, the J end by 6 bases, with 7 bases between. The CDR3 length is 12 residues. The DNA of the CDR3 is TGTGCCAGCAGCTTAACCCAGCAGACCCAGTACTTC. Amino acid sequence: CASSLTQQTQYF.

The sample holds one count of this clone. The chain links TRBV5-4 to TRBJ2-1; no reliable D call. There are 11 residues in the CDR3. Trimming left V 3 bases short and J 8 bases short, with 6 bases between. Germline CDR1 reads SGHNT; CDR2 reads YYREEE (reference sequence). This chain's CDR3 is CASSWLDEQFF. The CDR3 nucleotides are TGTGCCAGCAGCTGGTTGGATGAGCAGTTCTTC. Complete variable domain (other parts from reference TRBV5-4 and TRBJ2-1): ETGVTQSPTHLIKTRGQQVTLRCSSQSGHNTVSWYQQALGQGPQFIFQYYREEENGRGNFPPRFSGLQFPNYSSELNVNALELDDSALYLCASSWLDEQFFGPGTRLTVL.

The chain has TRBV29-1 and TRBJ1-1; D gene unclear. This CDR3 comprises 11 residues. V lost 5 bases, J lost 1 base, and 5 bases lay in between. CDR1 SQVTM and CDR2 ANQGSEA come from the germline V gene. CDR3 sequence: CSVQPNTEAFF. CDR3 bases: TGCAGCGTTCAGCCGAACACTGAAGCTTTCTTT.

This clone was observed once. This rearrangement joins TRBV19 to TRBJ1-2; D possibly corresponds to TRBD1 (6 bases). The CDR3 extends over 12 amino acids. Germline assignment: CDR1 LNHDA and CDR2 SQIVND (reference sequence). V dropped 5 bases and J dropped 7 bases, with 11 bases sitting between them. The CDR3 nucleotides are TGTGCCAGTAGTCCCAACAGGGTTGGCTACACCTTC. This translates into CASSPNRVGYTF.

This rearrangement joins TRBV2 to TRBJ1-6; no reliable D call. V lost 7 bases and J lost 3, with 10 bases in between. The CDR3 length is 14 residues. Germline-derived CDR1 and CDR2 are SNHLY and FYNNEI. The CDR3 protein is CASTQSDYNSPLHF. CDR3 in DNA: TGTGCCAGCACCCAGAGTGACTATAATTCACCCCTCCACTTT.

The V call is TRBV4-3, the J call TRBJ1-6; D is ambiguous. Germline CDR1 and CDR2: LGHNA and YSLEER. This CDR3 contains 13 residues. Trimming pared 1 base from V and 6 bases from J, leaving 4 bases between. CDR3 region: CASSQGSNSPLHF. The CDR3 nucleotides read TGCGCCAGCAGCCAAGGCAGTAATTCACCCCTCCACTTT.

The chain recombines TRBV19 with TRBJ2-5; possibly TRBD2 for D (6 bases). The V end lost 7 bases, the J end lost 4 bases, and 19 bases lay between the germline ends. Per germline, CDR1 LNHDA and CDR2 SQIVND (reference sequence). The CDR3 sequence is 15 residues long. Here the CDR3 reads CASTVNPAGGETQYF. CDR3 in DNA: TGTGCCAGTACTGTCAATCCGGCCGGGGGAGAGACCCAGTACTTC.

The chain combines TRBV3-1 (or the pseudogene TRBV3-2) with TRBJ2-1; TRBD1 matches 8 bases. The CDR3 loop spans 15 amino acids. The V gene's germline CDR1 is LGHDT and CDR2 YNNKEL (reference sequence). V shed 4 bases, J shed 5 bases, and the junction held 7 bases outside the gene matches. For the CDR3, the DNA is TGTGCCAGCAGCCCCGGGACAGGAAGCAACAATGAGCAGTTCTTC. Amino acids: CASSPGTGSNNEQFF.

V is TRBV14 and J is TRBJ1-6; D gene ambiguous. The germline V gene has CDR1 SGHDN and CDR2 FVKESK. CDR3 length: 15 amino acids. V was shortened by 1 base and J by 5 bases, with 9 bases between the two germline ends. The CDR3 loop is CASSQGPDHNSPLHF. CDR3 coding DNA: TGTGCCAGCAGCCAAGGACCGGACCATAATTCACCCCTCCACTTT. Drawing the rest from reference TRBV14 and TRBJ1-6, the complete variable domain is EAGVTQFPSHSVIEKGQTVTLRCDPISGHDNLYWYRRVMGKEIKFLLHFVKESKQDESGMPNNRFLAERTGGTYSTLKVQPAELEDSGVYFCASSQGPDHNSPLHFGNGTRLTVT.